One and the same sample provided the 20 T cell receptor beta chains below, sequenced in a study of T cells after yellow fever vaccination. TCRdb redid the calling of the 5' RACE reads with MiXCR, one entry per CDR3 protein. The sample includes hundreds of thousands of distinct CDR3 sequences, around an eighth of them seen just once. The input for sequencing was PBMCs, taken on the day of the yellow fever booster vaccination. The origin of the receptors is a man aged 25-45 years who received the YFV17D yellow fever vaccine.

The gene calls are TRBV20-1 and TRBJ1-6, with a tentative D call TRBD1 (6 bases). The CDR3 totals 15 residues. Germline loops: CDR1 DFQATT, CDR2 SNEGSKA (reference sequence). V was shortened by 3 bases and J by 0 bases, with 9 bases between the two germline ends. CDR3 sequence: CSASRGSSYNSPLHF. CDR3 sequence (DNA): TGCAGTGCTAGTAGGGGGAGCTCCTATAATTCACCCCTCCACTTT.

A few counts support this clonotype. The gene calls are TRBV12-3 or TRBV12-4 and TRBJ2-5, with 8 bases that match TRBD1. V trimming: 6 bases; J trimming: 1 base; junction bases outside the gene matches: 4. The CDR3 loop spans 14 amino acids. The CDR3 loop reads CASSWTGTQETQYF. In nucleotides, the CDR3 is TGTGCCAGCAGCTGGACAGGGACCCAAGAGACCCAGTACTTC.

This clonotype was detected a few times. The chain is built from TRBV12-3 or TRBV12-4 and TRBJ2-2; 10 nucleotides match TRBD1. J was trimmed by 4 bases and V by 6 bases; bases with no gene match: 5. The CDR3 totals 15 residues. This CDR3 is CASSRDRGPTGELFF. The CDR3 coding sequence is TGTGCCAGCAGCAGAGACAGGGGGCCCACCGGGGAGCTGTTTTTT.

This clonotype was seen a handful of times. The V call is TRBV30, the J call TRBJ2-3; D might be TRBD2 (6 bases). The germline V and J ends were trimmed by 6 bases and 2 bases, with 9 bases remaining between them. Germline-derived CDR1 and CDR2 are GTSNPN and SVGIG (reference sequence). CDR3 size: 12 residues. The CDR3 DNA reads as TGTGCCTGCCTGGGACTCACAGATACGCAGTATTTT. Its protein is CACLGLTDTQYF.

The V call is TRBV7-2, the J call TRBJ2-7; D unresolved. The germline V gene has CDR1 SGHTA and CDR2 FQGNSA. The germline V and J ends were trimmed by 5 bases and 2 bases, with 13 bases remaining between them. The CDR3 consists of 14 residues. Here the CDR3 reads CASSLRTDPYEQYF. CDR3 sequence (DNA): TGTGCCAGCAGCCTCAGGACGGATCCCTACGAGCAGTACTTC.

This clonotype was picked up a small number of times. The chain carries TRBV4-3 and TRBJ2-2, with unresolved D. Germline CDR1 reads LGHNA; CDR2 reads YSLEER. The CDR3 consists of 14 residues. V was clipped by 0 bases and J by 7 bases, with 9 bases between them. CDR3 in DNA: TGCGCCAGCAGCCAAGATTATCGTAGCGGGGAGCTGTTTTTT. It yields the protein CASSQDYRSGELFF.

The gene calls are TRBV28 and TRBJ2-1, with D perhaps assigned TRBD1 or TRBD2 (5 bases each). The CDR3 sequence is 15 residues long. The V gene lost 6 bases and the J gene lost 3 bases, with 15 bases spanning the gap. Germline V CDR1 and CDR2: MDHEN, SYDVKM. CDR3 in DNA: TGTGCCAGCAGGAGGACGGGACGGCACTACAATGAGCAGTTCTTC. Protein sequence: CASRRTGRHYNEQFF.

The chain joins TRBV6-1 to TRBJ1-5, with D possibly being TRBD1 (6 bases). Germline V lookup: CDR1 MNHNS, CDR2 SASEGT. V lost 7 bases to trimming and J lost 6 bases, with 16 bases between them. The CDR3 covers 14 residues. CDR3 sequence reads: CASNLWTESQPQHF. The CDR3 DNA reads as TGTGCCAGCAACCTATGGACAGAGAGTCAGCCCCAGCATTTT.

V usage is TRBV12-3 or TRBV12-4 and J usage is TRBJ2-2, with D possibly being TRBD2 (6 bases). The V end was cut by 1 base, the J end by 2 bases, with 20 bases between. The CDR3 extends over 19 amino acids. The chain's CDR3 is CASSLGLGRVLINTGELFF. CDR3 in DNA: TGTGCCAGCAGTTTAGGACTAGGCCGGGTACTCATTAACACCGGGGAGCTGTTTTTT.

The rearrangement links TRBV6-1 to TRBJ2-3; 13 positions match TRBD2. The germline V gene encodes CDR1 MNHNS and CDR2 SASEGT. The length of the CDR3 is 16 residues. Germline trimming cut 6 bases from V and 2 bases from J; bases unmatched to any gene: 5. DNA of the CDR3: TGTGCCAGCAGCCTGACTAGCGGGAGGCCCACAGATACGCAGTATTTT. It is translated as CASSLTSGRPTDTQYF.

The chain has TRBV6-1 and TRBJ2-7; D unclear. CDR3 length: 14 amino acids. Trimming removed 2 bases from V and 5 bases from J, with 13 bases in between. Germline V CDR1 and CDR2: MNHNS, SASEGT. CDR3 in DNA: TGTGCCAGCAGTGAAAGACCGGCCCGGGACGAGCAGTACTTC. This encodes CASSERPARDEQYF.

The sample holds many counts of this clonotype. V gene TRBV6-5 combines with J gene TRBJ2-3, with TRBD2 matching 8 bases. V lost 0 bases to trimming and J lost 8 bases; unmatched junction nucleotides: 4. CDR1 and CDR2 (germline): MNHEY, SVGAGI. CDR3 length equals 14 residues. The CDR3 spells CASSYSIREGTQYF. Written as DNA, the CDR3 is TGTGCCAGCAGTTACTCAATCCGGGAGGGTACGCAGTATTTT.

This clonotype was counted many times. The chain couples TRBV18 to TRBJ2-5; D is possibly TRBD2 (5 bases). Germline-derived CDR1 and CDR2 are KGHSH and LQKENI. Trimming stripped 2 bases from V and 5 bases from J, with 15 bases between. This CDR3 region has 15 residues. This CDR3 reads CASSPGLLAGETQYF. Written as DNA, the CDR3 is TGTGCCAGCTCACCAGGGTTGCTAGCCGGTGAGACCCAGTACTTC.

This clonotype showed up just a few times. This chain links TRBV6-5 with TRBJ2-1; tentative D call: TRBD2 (6 bases). Trimming shortened V by 0 bases and J by 4 bases, and 13 bases separated the two germline ends. The CDR3 consists of 16 residues. Germline V gene data show CDR1 as MNHEY and CDR2 as SVGAGI. The CDR3 coding sequence is TGTGCCAGCAGTTACTCCCCCGGGAGTAAGTACAATGAGCAGTTCTTC. The encoded protein is CASSYSPGSKYNEQFF.

V gene TRBV20-1 combines with J gene TRBJ2-1, with TRBD2 matching over 12 bases. The J segment lost 4 bases and the V segment lost 7 bases, leaving 5 bases of the junction unmatched. The CDR3 consists of 14 residues. Germline V gives CDR1 DFQATT, CDR2 SNEGSKA (reference sequence). CDR3 sequence: CSERLAGVYNEQFF. Written as DNA, the CDR3 is TGCAGTGAGAGACTAGCGGGAGTTTACAATGAGCAGTTCTTC.

On this clonotype: A read error may produce the germline difference seen at one junction end. The chain links TRBV18 to TRBJ2-5, with no clear D. Germline CDR1 is KGHSH and CDR2 is LQKENI. The CDR3 is 12 amino acids. The CDR3 DNA reads as TGTGCCAGCTCACCACCAGGCCCTCTAATGCACTTC. This codes for CASSPPGPLMHF.

This clonotype was seen only a few times. This sequence joins TRBV28 and TRBJ2-1; TRBD2 is a possible D gene (5 bases). Germline V lookup: CDR1 MDHEN, CDR2 SYDVKM. The V gene lost 7 bases and the J gene lost 8 bases, with 18 bases spanning the gap. The length of the CDR3 is 14 residues. CDR3 amino acids: CASTLPDMRDEQFF. The DNA for the CDR3 is TGTGCCAGCACCCTCCCCGACATGAGGGATGAGCAGTTCTTC.

The V call is TRBV20-1, the J call TRBJ2-3, with 9 bases that match TRBD2. Germline CDR1 and CDR2: DFQATT and SNEGSKA (reference sequence). Unmatched junction bases numbered 18, after V lost 1 base and J lost 4 bases. The CDR3 is 19 amino acids. Written as DNA, the CDR3 is TGCAGTGCTAGAGTTCCTCTAGCGGGACTGGGGGGTACGCCAGATACGCAGTATTTT. Translated, it gives CSARVPLAGLGGTPDTQYF.

A few counts support this clonotype. The rearrangement links TRBV7-6 to TRBJ2-3, with D possibly being TRBD1 (5 bases). V was trimmed by 5 bases and J by 5 bases, leaving 14 bases between them. Germline lookup yields CDR1 SGHVS and CDR2 FNYEAQ. CDR3 length equals 14 residues. The CDR3, as DNA: TGTGCCAGCAGCCCTCAGGGCCAGCGAGATACGCAGTATTTT. Protein product: CASSPQGQRDTQYF. The whole variable domain, remainder taken from reference TRBV7-6 and TRBJ2-3, is GAGVSQSPRYKVTKRGQDVALRCDPISGHVSLYWYRQALGQGPEFLTYFNYEAQQDKSGLPNDRFSAERPEGSISTLTIQRTEQRDSAMYRCASSPQGQRDTQYFGPGTRLTVL.

In its sample, this clonotype was seen a few times. The rearrangement links TRBV11-2 to TRBJ2-3; 11 nucleotides agree with TRBD2. The CDR3 spans 18 residues. V lost 0 bases to trimming and J lost 2 bases; unmatched junction nucleotides: 7. Germline CDR1 reads SGHAT; CDR2 reads FQNNGV. CDR3 DNA: TGTGCCAGCAGCTTAGATCCGGGACTAGCGGACCTCACAGATACGCAGTATTTT. It is translated as CASSLDPGLADLTDTQYF. Full variable domain (remainder filled in from reference TRBV11-2 and TRBJ2-3): EAGVAQSPRYKIIEKRQSVAFWCNPISGHATLYWYQQILGQGPKLLIQFQNNGVVDDSQLPKDRFSAERLKGVDSTLKIQPAKLEDSAVYLCASSLDPGLADLTDTQYFGPGTRLTVL.